This entry describes one T cell receptor (beta chain). What it binds is not known. Constant-region reverse primers amplified full-length variable regions, followed by semi-nested Nested Universal Primer A PCR. A single record per CDR3 protein comes from TCRdb applying MiXCR to the 5' RACE reads. The sample records some 9,000 distinct CDR3 sequences, roughly half being singletons. Treg sorting used a CD4+CD25+CD127-/low gate. Germline CDR1 DFQATT, CDR2 SNEGSKA (reference sequence). This CDR3 is 16 amino acids long. Deletions cut 6 bases from V and 4 bases from J, with 19 bases between. Overall study findings and caveats: Larger-cohort validation covered only one TCR beta V-J rearrangement. Tumor Tregs overlapped most with tumor, then blood, naive CD4+ cells. The TCR gene usage of tumor memory CD4+ T cells clustered together with blood and lymph node memory CD4+ cells and with lymph node naive CD4+ cells.

This receptor was obtained from a female donor with breast cancer. The chain links TRBV20-1 to TRBJ1-6, with D maybe TRBD1 (5 bases). The sequencing input was Tregs sorted from a lymph node. DNA of the CDR3: TGCAGTGCAACCCCGAGGACATCGAGATATAATTCACCCCTCCACTTT. Protein sequence: CSATPRTSRYNSPLHF.